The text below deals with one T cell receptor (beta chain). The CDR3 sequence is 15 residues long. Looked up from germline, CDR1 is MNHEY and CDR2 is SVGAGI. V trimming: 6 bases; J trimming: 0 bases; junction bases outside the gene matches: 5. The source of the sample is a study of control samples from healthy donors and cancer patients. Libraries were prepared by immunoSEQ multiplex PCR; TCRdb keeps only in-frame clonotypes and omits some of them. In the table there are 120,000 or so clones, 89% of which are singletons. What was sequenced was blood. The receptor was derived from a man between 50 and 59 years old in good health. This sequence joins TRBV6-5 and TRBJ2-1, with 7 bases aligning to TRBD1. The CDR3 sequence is CASSLGGASYNEQFF. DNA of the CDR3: TGTGCCAGCAGCCTAGGGGGCGCCTCCTACAATGAGCAGTTCTTC.